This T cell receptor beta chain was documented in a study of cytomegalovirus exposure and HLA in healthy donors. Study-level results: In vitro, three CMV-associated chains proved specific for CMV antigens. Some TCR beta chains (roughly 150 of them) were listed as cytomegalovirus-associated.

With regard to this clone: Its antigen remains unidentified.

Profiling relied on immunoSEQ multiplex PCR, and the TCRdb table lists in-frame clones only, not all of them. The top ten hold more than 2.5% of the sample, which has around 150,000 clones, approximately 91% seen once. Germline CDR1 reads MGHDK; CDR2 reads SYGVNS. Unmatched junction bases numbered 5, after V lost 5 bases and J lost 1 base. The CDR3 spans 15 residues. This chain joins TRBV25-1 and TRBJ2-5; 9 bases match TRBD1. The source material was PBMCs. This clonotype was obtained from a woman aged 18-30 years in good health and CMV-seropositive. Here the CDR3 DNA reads TGTGCCAGCAGTCCCCAGGGACAGGGCCAAGAGACCCAGTACTTC. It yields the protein CASSPQGQGQETQYF.